The following is a T cell receptor beta chain sequence with its context. A read error may account for a junction end that differs from germline. These data belong to a study of blood T cells in healthy people across ages. A second roughly 6 to 11 cycle PCR used barcoded and J-beta primers. The template-switch adaptor, which had 12 random nucleotides, put a tag on each cDNA molecule. One entry per CDR3 protein, called by TCRdb with MiXCR from the 5' RACE reads. The sample has about 640,000 distinct CDR3 sequences, approximately 50% seen once. Germline assignment: CDR1 KGHDR and CDR2 SFDVKD. The CDR3 runs 15 residues.

This sequence was found in a man aged 55 to 70 in good health. The chain has TRBV24-1 and TRBJ2-5; either TRBD1 or TRBD2 may supply D (5 bases each). Sequencing was performed on blood. CDR3 protein: CAASDGTRAGETQYF. DNA for the CDR3: TGTGCCGCCAGTGATGGGACGAGGGCCGGGGAGACCCAGTACTTC.